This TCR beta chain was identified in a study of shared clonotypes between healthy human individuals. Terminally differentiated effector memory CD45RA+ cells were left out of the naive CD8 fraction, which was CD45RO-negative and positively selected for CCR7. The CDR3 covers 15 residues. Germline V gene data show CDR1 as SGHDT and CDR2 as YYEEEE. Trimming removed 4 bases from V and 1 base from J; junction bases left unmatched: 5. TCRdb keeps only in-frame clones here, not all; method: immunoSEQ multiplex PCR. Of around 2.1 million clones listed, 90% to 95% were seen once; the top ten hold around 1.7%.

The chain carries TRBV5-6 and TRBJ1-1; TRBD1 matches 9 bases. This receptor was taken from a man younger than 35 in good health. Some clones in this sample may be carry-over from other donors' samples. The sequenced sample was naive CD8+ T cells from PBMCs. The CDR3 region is CASSPEGQGNTEAFF. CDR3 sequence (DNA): TGTGCCAGCAGCCCCGAGGGACAGGGGAACACTGAAGCTTTCTTT.